Listed below are T cell receptor beta chains from one sample, sequenced in a study of OX40 agonist ivuxolimab in advanced cancers. Some clones are missing from TCRdb's copy, which holds only in-frame ones; the method was immunoSEQ multiplex PCR. This sample has 48,000 or so clones, with approximately 78% found just once. The sample was CD4+ or CD8+ T cells sorted from blood, taken in a trial of the OX40 agonist ivuxolimab. The source is an adult with an advanced solid tumor such as melanoma, head and neck, liver or kidney cancer. Each CDR3 is given with its conserved first and last residue. The D gene is left open where the match is weak. Expanded clones are given a class, and other clones once, few, many or no size at all.

CASSPQGGEGKLFF | TGTGCCAGCAGCCCTCAGGGCGGAGAGGGAAAACTGTTTTTT | . | TRBV7-9 | . | TRBJ1-4
CASSYTGISYNEQFF | TGCGCCAGCAGCTATACAGGGATTTCTTACAATGAGCAGTTCTTC | . | TRBV5-1 | . | TRBJ2-1
CASSAGTGGRGNQPQHF | TGTGCCAGTAGTGCCGGGACAGGGGGCAGGGGCAATCAGCCCCAGCATTTT | TRBD1 | TRBV19 | . | TRBJ1-5
CASNIPGQNYGYTF | TGTGCCAGCAACATACCGGGACAGAACTATGGCTACACCTTC | TRBD1 | TRBV7-2 | . | TRBJ1-2
CASSDWEGATEAFF | TGTGCCAGCAGTGATTGGGAAGGGGCCACTGAAGCTTTCTTT | . | TRBV6-1 | . | TRBJ1-1
CASSFGQGTEAFF | TGTGCCAGCAGCTTCGGACAGGGCACTGAAGCTTTCTTT | TRBD1 | TRBV7-9 | . | TRBJ1-1
CASSYGTATETQYF | TGTGCCAGCAGTTACGGTACAGCTACCGAGACCCAGTACTTC | . | TRBV6-5 | . | TRBJ2-5
CASSFPGSSDTQYF | TGTGCCAGCAGCTTCCCCGGGTCTTCGGATACGCAGTATTTT | . | TRBV5-6 | . | TRBJ2-3
CASGLEAGATIYF | TGTGCTAGTGGTTTGGAAGCGGGGGCCACCATATATTTT | . | TRBV12-5 | . | TRBJ1-3
CASSFGGRGQETQYF | TGTGCCAGCAGTTTTGGCGGGAGGGGACAAGAGACCCAGTACTTC | TRBD2 | TRBV28 | few | TRBJ2-5